Shown below are 14 T cell receptor beta chains from a single sample sequenced in a study of cytomegalovirus exposure and HLA in healthy donors. With 60 Vbeta and 13 Jbeta primers, the PCR was carried out. Data came from immunoSEQ multiplex PCR; TCRdb stores just in-frame clones and leaves some out. The table has around 130,000 clones, 70% to 75% seen once. Sample: PBMCs. Receptor source: a woman between 25 and 40 years old in good health and CMV-seronegative.

The J gene is TRBJ2-3, the V gene TRBV2; TRBD2 agrees at 13 bases. Germline CDR1 reads SNHLY; CDR2 reads FYNNEI. This CDR3 spans 18 amino acids. J lost 2 bases, V lost 7 bases, and 12 bases had no gene match. The CDR3 nucleotides are TGTGCCAGCATTTCCACTTCACTAGCGGGGGGGTACACAGATACGCAGTATTTT. Translation: CASISTSLAGGYTDTQYF.

The chain uses TRBV7-8 and TRBJ1-5, with 11 bases that match TRBD1. Trimming removed 2 bases from V and 2 bases from J; junction bases left unmatched: 8. Germline CDR1 reads SGHVS; CDR2 reads FQNEAQ. This CDR3 contains 18 residues. CDR3 in DNA: TGTGCCAGCAGCTTATCGGACAGGGGGCTTTTGGGCAATCAGCCCCAGCATTTT. Amino acid sequence: CASSLSDRGLLGNQPQHF.

This clone has ten or more counts. The chain uses TRBV6-6 and TRBJ1-1; the match to TRBD1 covers 9 bases. The CDR3 contains 13 residues. Germline V gene sequence: CDR1 MNHNY, CDR2 SVGAGI (reference sequence). The V and J ends lost 8 bases and 4 bases, in that order; junction bases with no gene match: 5. The CDR3 sequence is CASGEQGATEAFF. The CDR3 DNA reads TGTGCCAGCGGGGAACAGGGGGCCACTGAAGCTTTCTTT.

The chain has TRBV9 and TRBJ2-2; 7 bases line up with TRBD2. V was pared by 0 bases and J by 1 base, with 3 bases of the junction left unmatched. Germline V gene data show CDR1 as SGDLS and CDR2 as YYNGEE. The CDR3 runs to 16 residues. The CDR3 DNA reads as TGTGCCAGCAGCGTAGACACGGGGGGGAACACCGGGGAGCTGTTTTTT. Translation: CASSVDTGGNTGELFF.

This clone was seen ten or more times. The chain joins TRBV29-1 to TRBJ1-1; 8 bases agree with TRBD1. The ends lost 7 bases at V and 0 bases at J; junction bases unmatched: 4. Germline values: CDR1 SQVTM, CDR2 ANQGSEA. The CDR3 extends over 13 amino acids. The CDR3 DNA reads as TGCAGCGCTCGGACAGGGTTGAACACTGAAGCTTTCTTT. Its translation: CSARTGLNTEAFF.

The table lists this clone with a few counts. The V call is TRBV29-1, the J call TRBJ2-7; 7 bases agree with TRBD2. Germline lookup yields CDR1 SQVTM and CDR2 ANQGSEA. The CDR3 has 13 amino acids. V lost 3 bases to trimming and J lost 6 bases; unmatched junction nucleotides: 8. CDR3 sequence: CSVEWRTRSEQYV. The CDR3 nucleotides are TGCAGCGTTGAGTGGAGGACTAGAAGCGAGCAGTACGTC.

The rearrangement joins TRBV19 to TRBJ1-1, with 8 bases that match TRBD1. The CDR3 sequence is 14 residues long. The germline CDR1 and CDR2 sequences are LNHDA and SQIVND (reference sequence). The ends lost 4 bases at V and 7 bases at J; junction bases unmatched: 8. The CDR3 loop is CASSSQGAGGEAFF. Written as DNA, the CDR3 is TGTGCCAGTAGTAGTCAGGGGGCTGGAGGTGAAGCTTTCTTT. Together with reference TRBV19 and TRBJ1-1, the CDR3 gives the full variable domain: DGGITQSPKYLFRKEGQNVTLSCEQNLNHDAMYWYRQDPGQGLRLIYYSQIVNDFQKGDIAEGYSVSREKKESFPLTVTSAQKNPTAFYLCASSSQGAGGEAFFGQGTRLTVV.

This clone was seen once. This sequence joins TRBV7-8 and TRBJ2-7, with D perhaps matching TRBD2 (5 bases). Trimming shortened V by 5 bases and J by 9 bases, and 14 bases separated the two germline ends. The CDR3 runs 12 residues. CDR1 SGHVS and CDR2 FQNEAQ come from the germline V gene. CDR3 sequence (DNA): TGTGCCAGCAGCCTAGAGGTCGGGATGCAGTACTTC. It encodes CASSLEVGMQYF.

The V and J genes are TRBV5-1 and TRBJ1-1; TRBD1 matches at 8 bases. After removal of 4 bases from V and 5 bases from J, the junction contained 10 bases not matched to a gene. The length of the CDR3 is 15 residues. CDR1 SGHRS and CDR2 YFSETQ come from the germline V gene. CDR3: CASSGTTGGGTEAFF. Written as DNA, the CDR3 is TGCGCCAGCAGCGGAACCACAGGGGGGGGAACTGAAGCTTTCTTT.

The chain employs TRBV5-8 and TRBJ1-1; no clear D gene. The CDR3 totals 11 residues. The germline V and J ends were trimmed by 4 bases and 7 bases, with 8 bases remaining between them. Germline CDR1 is SGHTS and CDR2 is YDEGEE. The CDR3 bases are TGTGCCAGCAGCCCCTTTCTTGAAGCTTTCTTT. Translation gives CASSPFLEAFF. The whole variable domain, filled in from reference TRBV5-8 and TRBJ1-1, reads EAGVTQSPTHLIKTRGQQATLRCSPISGHTSVYWYQQALGLGLQFLLWYDEGEERNRGNFPPRFSGRQFPNYSSELNVNALELEDSALYLCASSPFLEAFFGQGTRLTVV.

This clone was recorded only once. J is TRBJ1-6 and V is TRBV5-1; the match to TRBD1 covers 7 bases. The CDR3 spans 15 residues. Germline lookup yields CDR1 SGHRS and CDR2 YFSETQ. J lost 7 bases, V lost 3 bases, and 7 bases had no gene match. CDR3 residues: CASSWVTGLNSPLHF. In DNA, the CDR3 is TGCGCCAGCAGCTGGGTGACAGGGCTGAATTCACCCCTCCACTTT.

This clone was seen once. This chain uses TRBV7-2 with TRBJ1-6; no clear D. The V end was cut by 1 base, the J end by 4 bases, with 8 bases between. The CDR3 totals 15 residues. The germline V gene has CDR1 SGHTA and CDR2 FQGNSA. CDR3 sequence (DNA): TGTGCCAGCAGCTTAGGGTACAGATATAATTCACCCCTCCACTTT. Translation gives CASSLGYRYNSPLHF.

On this clone itself: Within the sample, other DNA sequences also encode this same CDR3. J is TRBJ1-2 and V is TRBV4-1; possibly TRBD1 for D (6 bases). The CDR3 consists of 13 residues. Germline CDR1 MGHRA, CDR2 YSYEKL. V shed 3 bases and J shed 2 bases, with 7 bases lying between them. CDR3 nucleotides: TGCGCCAGCAGCCAGGGGGCAAACTATGGCTACACCTTC. The encoded protein is CASSQGANYGYTF.

The gene calls are TRBV6-1 and TRBJ1-2; 7 bases line up with TRBD1. Germline V lookup: CDR1 MNHNS, CDR2 SASEGT. V shed 8 bases, J shed 1 base, and the junction held 7 bases outside the gene matches. The CDR3 consists of 14 residues. The CDR3 DNA follows: TGTGCCAGCCGACTCGGGACAGATAACTATGGCTACACCTTC. Translation gives CASRLGTDNYGYTF.